The sequence of this TCR beta chain was determined in a study of type 1 regulatory T cells. Turning to the study itself: T-allo10 is an in vitro-generated, Tr1-enriched CD4 T cell product specific for alloantigen.

The sample holds a few counts of this clonotype. Per the germline V gene, CDR1 is SGHNT and CDR2 is YYREEE (reference sequence). The CDR3 covers 13 residues. Between the trimmed V and J ends, which lost 5 bases and 8 bases, there was a span of 16 bases. TCRdb fed the reads into MiXCR, producing one record per CDR3 protein. The sample consists of some 18,000 distinct CDR3 sequences, about a tenth of them appearing once. The chain carries TRBV5-4 and TRBJ1-1, with a possible D match to TRBD1 (5 bases). The source is a human donor in good health. Sequencing input: CD4+ T cells, either the whole sample or a sorted fraction (not recorded which). DNA of the CDR3: TGTGCCAGCAGGATGTGGGACGGCGAGGAAGCTTTCTTT. Translation gives CASRMWDGEEAFF. The whole variable domain, remainder taken from reference TRBV5-4 and TRBJ1-1, is ETGVTQSPTHLIKTRGQQVTLRCSSQSGHNTVSWYQQALGQGPQFIFQYYREEENGRGNFPPRFSGLQFPNYSSELNVNALELDDSALYLCASRMWDGEEAFFGQGTRLTVV.